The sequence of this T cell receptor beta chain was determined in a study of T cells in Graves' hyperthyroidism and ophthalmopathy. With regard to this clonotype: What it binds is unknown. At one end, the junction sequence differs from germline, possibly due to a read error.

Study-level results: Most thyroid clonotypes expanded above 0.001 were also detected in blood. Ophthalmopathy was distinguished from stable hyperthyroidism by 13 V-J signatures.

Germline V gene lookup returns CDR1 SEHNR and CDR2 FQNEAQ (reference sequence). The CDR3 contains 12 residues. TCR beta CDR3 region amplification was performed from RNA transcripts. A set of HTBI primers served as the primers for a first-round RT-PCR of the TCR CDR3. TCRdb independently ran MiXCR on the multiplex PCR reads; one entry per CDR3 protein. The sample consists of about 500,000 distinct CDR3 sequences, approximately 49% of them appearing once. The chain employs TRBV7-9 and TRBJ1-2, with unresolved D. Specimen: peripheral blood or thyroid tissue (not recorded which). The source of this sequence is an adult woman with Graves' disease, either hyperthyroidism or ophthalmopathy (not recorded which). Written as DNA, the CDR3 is TGCGCCAGCAGCCAAGTCAAACTCGGCTACACCTTC. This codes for CASSQVKLGYTF. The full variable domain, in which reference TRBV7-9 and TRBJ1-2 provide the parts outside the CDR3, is DTGVSQNPRHKITKRGQNVTFRCDPISEHNRLYWYRQTLGQGPEFLTYFQNEAQLEKSRLLSDRFSAERPKGSFSTLEIQRTEQGDSAMYLCASSQVKLGYTFGSGTRLTVV.